The clone carrying this T cell receptor (beta chain) was picked up many times. Its antigen is not identified. The data were obtained in a study of T cell repertoires in cytomegalovirus infection. Notes on the study in general: Carriers of CMV and the relevant HLA type were discriminated by public TCR beta frequency. Ex vivo responses were dominated by HLA-C-restricted CMV-specific TCR beta clonotypes.

TCRdb re-derived calls from the reads in MiXCR, one entry per CDR3 protein. The sample lists about 700,000 distinct CDR3 sequences; around 32% were seen once. The germline V gene has CDR1 SGHTA and CDR2 FQGNSA. The CDR3 is 16 residues long. V trimming: 1 base; J trimming: 2 bases; junction bases outside the gene matches: 5. This TCR was sampled from a human donor in good health (CMV status not recorded). Some clones in this sample may be carry-over from other donors' samples. This sample comprised cultured PBMCs, obtained from culture after CMV antigen stimulation. This sequence joins TRBV7-2 and TRBJ2-3, with 8 bases lining up with TRBD2. CDR3 coding DNA: TGTGCCAGCAGCTTAGGATTAGCGGGGTACACAGATACGCAGTATTTT. Encoded protein: CASSLGLAGYTDTQYF.